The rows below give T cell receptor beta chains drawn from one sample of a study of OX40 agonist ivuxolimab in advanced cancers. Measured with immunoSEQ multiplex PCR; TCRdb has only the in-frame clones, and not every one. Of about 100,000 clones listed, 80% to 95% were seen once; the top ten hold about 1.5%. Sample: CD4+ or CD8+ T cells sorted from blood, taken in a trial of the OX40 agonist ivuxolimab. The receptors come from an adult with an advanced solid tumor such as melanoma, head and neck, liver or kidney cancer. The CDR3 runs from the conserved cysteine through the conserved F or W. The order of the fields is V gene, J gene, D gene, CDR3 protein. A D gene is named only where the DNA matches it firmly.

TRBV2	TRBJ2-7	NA	CASSSFGGLRQYF
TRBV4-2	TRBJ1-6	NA	CASSQDLIGSAKEF
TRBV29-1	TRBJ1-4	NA	CSVEVRSATNEKLFF
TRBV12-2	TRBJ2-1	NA	CASRLWPGGRAGEQFF
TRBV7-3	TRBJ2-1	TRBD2	CASSPILAGQNEQFF
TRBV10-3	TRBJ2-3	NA	CAITRDIRTDTQYF
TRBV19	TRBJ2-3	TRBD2	CASSKAQTSGMSTDTQYF
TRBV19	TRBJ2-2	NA	CASSIRQNTGELFF
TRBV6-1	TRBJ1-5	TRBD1	CASSIRQGGQPQHF
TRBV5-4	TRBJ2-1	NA	CASSLAGPYNEQFF
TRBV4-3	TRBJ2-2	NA	CASSQVAPNTGPGELFF
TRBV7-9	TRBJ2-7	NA	CASSLARGAGEQYF
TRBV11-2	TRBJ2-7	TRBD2	CASSFGEGPEYEQYF
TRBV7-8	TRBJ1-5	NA	CASSSQRAQHQPQHF
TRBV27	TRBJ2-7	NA	CASSLFSKGPSYEQYF
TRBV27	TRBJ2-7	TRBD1	CASSLSAGGAYEQYF
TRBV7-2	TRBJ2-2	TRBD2	CASRPGLASNTGELFF
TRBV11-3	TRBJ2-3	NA	CASSKDTDTQYF
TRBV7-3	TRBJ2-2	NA	CASSHPEPGTGELFF
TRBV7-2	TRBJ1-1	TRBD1	CASTLTGSATEAFF
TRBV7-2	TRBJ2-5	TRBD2	CASSLGLAVETQYF
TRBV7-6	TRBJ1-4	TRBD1	CASSPRDRGQMFF
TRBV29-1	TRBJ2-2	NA	CSVEGRNTGELFF
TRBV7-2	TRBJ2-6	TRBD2	CASSFGLAGANVLTF
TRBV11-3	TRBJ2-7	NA	CASSLLGEQYF
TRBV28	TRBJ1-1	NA	CATLRSRTEAFF
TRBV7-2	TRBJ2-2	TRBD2	CASSSLAGATGELFF
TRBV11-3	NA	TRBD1	CASSPGTGGSDEQYF
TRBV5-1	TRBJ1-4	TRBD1	CASSAGQATNEKLFF
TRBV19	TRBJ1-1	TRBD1	CASSARPGQGSTEAFF